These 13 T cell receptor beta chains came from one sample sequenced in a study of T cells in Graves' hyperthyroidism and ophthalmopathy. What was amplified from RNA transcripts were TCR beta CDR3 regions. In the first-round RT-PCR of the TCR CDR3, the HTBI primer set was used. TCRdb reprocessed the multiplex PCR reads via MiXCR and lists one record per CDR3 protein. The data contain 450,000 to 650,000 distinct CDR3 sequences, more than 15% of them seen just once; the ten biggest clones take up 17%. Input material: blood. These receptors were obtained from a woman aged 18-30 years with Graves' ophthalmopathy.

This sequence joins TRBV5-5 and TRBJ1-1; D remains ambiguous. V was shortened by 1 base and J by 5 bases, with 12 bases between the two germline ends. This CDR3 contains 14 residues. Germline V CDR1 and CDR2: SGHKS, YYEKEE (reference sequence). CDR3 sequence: CASSLFEGGTEAFF. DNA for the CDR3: TGTGCCAGCAGCTTGTTTGAGGGTGGAACTGAAGCTTTCTTT.

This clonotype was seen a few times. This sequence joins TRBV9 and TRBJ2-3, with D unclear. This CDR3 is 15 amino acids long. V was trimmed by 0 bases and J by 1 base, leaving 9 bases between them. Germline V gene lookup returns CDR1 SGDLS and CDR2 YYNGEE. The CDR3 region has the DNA TGTGCCAGCAGCGTAGAGGACGGCCGCACAGATACGCAGTATTTT. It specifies CASSVEDGRTDTQYF.

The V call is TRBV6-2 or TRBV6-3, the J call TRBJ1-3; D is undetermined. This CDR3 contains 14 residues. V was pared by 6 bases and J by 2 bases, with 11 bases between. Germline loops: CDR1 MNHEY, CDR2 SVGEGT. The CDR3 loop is CASRGTVAGNTIYF. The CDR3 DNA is TGTGCCAGCAGGGGTACGGTAGCTGGAAACACCATATATTTT.

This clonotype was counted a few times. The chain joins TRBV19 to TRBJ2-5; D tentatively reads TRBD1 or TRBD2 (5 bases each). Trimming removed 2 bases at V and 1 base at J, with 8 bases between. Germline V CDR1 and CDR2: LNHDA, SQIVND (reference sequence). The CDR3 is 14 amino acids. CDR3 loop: CASSIPGRQETQYF. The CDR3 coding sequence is TGTGCCAGTAGTATACCGGGACGCCAAGAGACCCAGTACTTC.

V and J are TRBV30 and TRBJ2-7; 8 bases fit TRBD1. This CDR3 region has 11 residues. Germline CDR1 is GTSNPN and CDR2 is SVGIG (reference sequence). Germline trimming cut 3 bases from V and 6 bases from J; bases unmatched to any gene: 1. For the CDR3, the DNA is TGTGCCTGGAGCGGGACAGGCGAGCAGTACTTC. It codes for CAWSGTGEQYF. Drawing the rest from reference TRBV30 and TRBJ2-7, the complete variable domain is SQTIHQWPATLVQPVGSPLSLECTVEGTSNPNLYWYRQAAGRGLQLLFYSVGIGQISSEVPQNLSASRPQDRQFILSSKKLLLSDSGFYLCAWSGTGEQYFGPGTRLTVT.

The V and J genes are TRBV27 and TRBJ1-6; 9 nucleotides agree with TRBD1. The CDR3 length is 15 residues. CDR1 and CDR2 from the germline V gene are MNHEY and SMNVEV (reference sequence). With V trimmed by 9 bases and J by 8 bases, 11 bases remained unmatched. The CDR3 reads CASSPLRTGDSPLHF. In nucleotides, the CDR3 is TGTGCCAGTAGTCCCCTGAGGACAGGGGATTCACCCCTCCACTTT.

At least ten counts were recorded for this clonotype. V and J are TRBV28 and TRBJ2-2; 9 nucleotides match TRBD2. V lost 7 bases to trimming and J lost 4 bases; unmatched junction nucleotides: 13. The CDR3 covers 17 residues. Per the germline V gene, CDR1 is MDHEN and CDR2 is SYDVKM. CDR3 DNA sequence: TGTGCCAGCATCTCCCCCGGGACTAGCCGGGGCACCGGGGAGCTGTTTTTT. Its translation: CASISPGTSRGTGELFF.

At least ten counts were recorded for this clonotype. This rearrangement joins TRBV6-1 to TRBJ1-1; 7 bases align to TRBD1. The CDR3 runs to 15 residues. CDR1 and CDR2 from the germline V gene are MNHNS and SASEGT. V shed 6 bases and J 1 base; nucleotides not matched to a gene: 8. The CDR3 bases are TGTGCCAGCAGGCCCTTCGGGACAGCGAACACTGAAGCTTTCTTT. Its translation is CASRPFGTANTEAFF.

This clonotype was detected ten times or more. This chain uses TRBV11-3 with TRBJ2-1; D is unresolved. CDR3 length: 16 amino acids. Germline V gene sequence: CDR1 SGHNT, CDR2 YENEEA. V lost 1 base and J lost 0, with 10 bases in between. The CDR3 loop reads CASSLGDDLSYNEQFF. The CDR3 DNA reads TGTGCCAGCAGCTTAGGAGACGACCTCTCCTACAATGAGCAGTTCTTC.

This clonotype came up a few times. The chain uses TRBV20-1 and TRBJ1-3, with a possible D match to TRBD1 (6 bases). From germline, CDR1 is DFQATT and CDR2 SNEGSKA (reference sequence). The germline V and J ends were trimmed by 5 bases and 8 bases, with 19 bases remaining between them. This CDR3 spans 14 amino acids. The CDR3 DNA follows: TGCAGTGCTGGTGCAACGGGGGCCTCGGACACCATATATTTT. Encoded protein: CSAGATGASDTIYF.

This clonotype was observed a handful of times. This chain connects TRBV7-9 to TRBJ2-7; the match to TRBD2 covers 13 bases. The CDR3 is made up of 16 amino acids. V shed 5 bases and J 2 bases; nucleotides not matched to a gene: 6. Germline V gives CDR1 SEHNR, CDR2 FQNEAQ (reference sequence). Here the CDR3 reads CASSPATSGGAYEQYF. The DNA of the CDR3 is TGTGCCAGCAGCCCGGCAACTAGCGGGGGGGCCTACGAGCAGTACTTC. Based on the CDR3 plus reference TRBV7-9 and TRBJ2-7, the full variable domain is DTGVSQNPRHKITKRGQNVTFRCDPISEHNRLYWYRQTLGQGPEFLTYFQNEAQLEKSRLLSDRFSAERPKGSFSTLEIQRTEQGDSAMYLCASSPATSGGAYEQYFGPGTRLTVT.

CDR3 region: CASSRDRNHGYTF. The CDR3, as DNA: TGTGCCAGCAGTCGGGACAGGAACCATGGCTACACCTTC. The gene calls are TRBV28 and TRBJ1-2; TRBD1 agrees at 8 bases. The ends lost 5 bases at V and 6 bases at J; junction bases unmatched: 5. CDR3 length: 13 amino acids. Germline CDR1 is MDHEN and CDR2 is SYDVKM.

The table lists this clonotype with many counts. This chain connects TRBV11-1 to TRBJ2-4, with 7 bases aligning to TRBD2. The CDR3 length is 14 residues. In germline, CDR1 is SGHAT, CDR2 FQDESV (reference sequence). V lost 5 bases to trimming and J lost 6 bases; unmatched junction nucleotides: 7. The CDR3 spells CASSRSGVRNIQYF. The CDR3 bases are TGTGCCAGCAGCCGGAGCGGGGTTAGAAACATTCAGTACTTC.